One sample yielded the 3 T cell receptor beta chains listed below, sequenced in a study of siplizumab effects on memory and regulatory T cells. The repertoire was sequenced with immunoSEQ multiplex PCR; TCRdb's copy has only in-frame clones and lacks some. The repertoire holds more than 85,000 clones, with more than 80% as singletons. The sequenced sample consisted of CD4+ T cells sorted from blood. The source is a human donor in good health.

As to this clone: At the DNA level, this CDR3 is encoded by other sequences in the same sample as well. The chain recombines TRBV5-1 with TRBJ1-1; D is unresolved. This CDR3 is built from 13 residues. V lost 0 bases to trimming and J lost 2 bases, with 5 bases between them. Germline V gene data show CDR1 as SGHRS and CDR2 as YFSETQ. CDR3 loop: CASSLVRNTEAFF. Written as DNA, the CDR3 is TGCGCCAGCAGCTTGGTCAGAAACACTGAAGCTTTCTTT.

Here the CDR3 DNA reads TGTGCCTGGAGGACAGGGACTAATGAAAAACTGTTTTTT. Translated: CAWRTGTNEKLFF. The rearrangement uses TRBV30 and TRBJ1-4, with 7 bases aligning to TRBD1. From germline, CDR1 is GTSNPN and CDR2 SVGIG (reference sequence). The ends lost 3 bases at V and 2 bases at J; junction bases unmatched: 0. CDR3 length: 13 residues.

Worth noting for this clone: One junction end does not reproduce the germline sequence, and a read error may be involved. V is TRBV7-9 and J is TRBJ2-3; weak D call: TRBD1 (6 bases). The germline gives CDR1 SEHNR, CDR2 FQNEAQ (reference sequence). CDR3 length: 16 residues. The chain's CDR3 is CASSLVPGQGTDTQYF. The CDR3 bases are TGTGCCAGCAGCTTAGTTCCGGGACAAGGCACGGATACGCAGTATTTT.